This T cell receptor beta chain was captured in a study of pediatric ulcerative colitis. Overall study: Most patients had pancolitis, and two had left-sided colitis.

Worth noting for this clone: What it binds is unknown.

CDR1 is SEHNR and CDR2 is FQNEAQ in the germline V gene (reference sequence). The CDR3 is 14 amino acids. Trimming shortened V by 9 bases and J by 3 bases, and 17 bases separated the two germline ends. The assay was run at survey level. Produced via immunoSEQ multiplex PCR; TCRdb's table is partial and in-frame only. The sample includes roughly 30,000 clones, roughly four fifths of them seen just once. Overall study results and limits: Acute severe colitis showed lower rectal diversity from clonal expansions. Repertoires came from total lymphocyte DNA, so rare subsets like regulatory T cells may be missed.

Sequencing used blood. The TCR comes from a boy aged 5-17 years with severe ulcerative colitis. The chain employs TRBV7-9 and TRBJ1-1; perhaps TRBD1 as D (5 bases). The chain's CDR3 is CASVEQAGDTEAFF. For the CDR3, the DNA is TGTGCCAGTGTTGAACAGGCTGGGGACACTGAAGCTTTCTTT.